This paragraph reports one T cell receptor beta chain. This sample was included in a study of blood T cell repertoires in COVID-19. Overall study: Material from acute and convalescent COVID-19 was sourced from the United States, Italy and Spain.

Sequencing used immunoSEQ multiplex PCR; TCRdb keeps in-frame clones, though not all of them. The sample records 300,000 or so clones, around 89% being singletons. Germline lookup yields CDR1 MNHNS and CDR2 SASEGT. Trimming removed 2 bases from V and 7 bases from J, with 12 bases in between. The CDR3 is made up of 14 amino acids. This receptor was identified in a man aged 18-30 years who had recovered from COVID-19. The V and J genes are TRBV6-1 and TRBJ1-5, with D unclear. Sequenced material: peripheral blood. The CDR3 DNA follows: TGTGCCAGCAGTGAATTGCTACCCAACCAGCCCCAGCATTTT. Translated: CASSELLPNQPQHF.